A single sample gave rise to the 29 T cell receptor beta chains below, sequenced in a study of beta chain features in type 1 diabetes (dated by TCRdb to about 2018). Receptor amplification or capture employed the immunoSEQ multiplex PCR assay. The entire amount of isolated RNA was reverse transcribed using the High Capacity cDNA Reverse Transcription Kit, so the sequenced TCRB transcripts were expressed ones. TCRdb took over this immuneACCESS table, retaining in-frame rearrangements with V and J assigned. Such tables are incomplete; in checked studies, under half of the missing clones stem from an unresolved V gene, and the remainder is unexplained. Within this sample are roughly 290,000 clones, with about 7.8% of them counted one time only. In total, the top ten clones hold approximately 1% of the sample. Specimen: central memory CD4+ T cells from blood. The receptor set was obtained from a woman in her late teens or twenties in good health.

This clone was seen a handful of times. This chain joins TRBV4-1 and TRBJ2-7, with unresolved D. The CDR3 has 13 amino acids. The V end was cut by 0 bases, the J end by 12 bases, with 15 bases between. CDR1 is MGHRA, CDR2 YSYEKL, per germline. The CDR3: CASSQEDWHLPYF. The CDR3 DNA sequence: TGCGCCAGCAGCCAAGAAGATTGGCATTTACCGTACTTC.

The chain uses TRBV5-6 and TRBJ1-1; no reliable D call. From germline, CDR1 is SGHDT and CDR2 YYEEEE. The CDR3 runs to 12 residues. V lost 3 bases and J 7 bases, leaving 10 bases between the germline ends. As DNA, the CDR3 is TGTGCCAGCAGCTATTCGGGCCTTGAAGCTTTCTTT. Its protein is CASSYSGLEAFF.

This clone was counted between two and nine times. The gene calls are TRBV2 and TRBJ2-7; TRBD1 aligns across 7 bases. Germline-derived CDR1 and CDR2 are SNHLY and FYNNEI. The CDR3 sequence is 13 residues long. With 5 bases clipped from V and 3 bases from J, the junction kept 4 bases outside the gene matches. DNA for the CDR3: TGTGCCAGCAGTCGCCGGGACAGCTACGAGCAGTACGTC. Its translation: CASSRRDSYEQYV.

The chain joins TRBV28 to TRBJ2-1; 8 positions match TRBD1. The J segment lost 5 bases and the V segment lost 5 bases, leaving 11 bases of the junction unmatched. The germline gives CDR1 MDHEN, CDR2 SYDVKM. This CDR3 region has 16 residues. The CDR3 DNA reads as TGTGCCAGCAGTACAACGACAGGGGCCGGGAACAATGAGCAGTTCTTC. Its translation: CASSTTTGAGNNEQFF.

V and J are TRBV30 and TRBJ2-7, with D perhaps matching TRBD1 (5 bases). The CDR3 sequence is 14 residues long. Germline V gives CDR1 GTSNPN, CDR2 SVGIG (reference sequence). Trimming removed 4 bases from V and 2 bases from J, with 15 bases in between. The chain's CDR3 is CAWNKGPPAYEQYF. As DNA, the CDR3 is TGTGCCTGGAATAAGGGGCCCCCTGCCTACGAGCAGTACTTC.

This chain links TRBV18 with TRBJ1-1, with 7 positions matching TRBD1. In germline, CDR1 is KGHSH, CDR2 LQKENI. The length of the CDR3 is 16 residues. Losses at the gene ends were 4 bases for V and 3 bases for J; bases not matched to a gene: 11. The CDR3 DNA reads TGTGCCAGCTCACGAAACAGGGGTCCAGCGGACACTGAAGCTTTCTTT. Encoded protein: CASSRNRGPADTEAFF.

This clone was observed a few times. The chain has TRBV6-9 and TRBJ2-1; D may be TRBD1 or TRBD2 (6 bases each). Between the trimmed V and J ends, which lost 11 bases and 3 bases, there was a span of 20 bases. The CDR3 sequence is 15 residues long. Germline loops: CDR1 MNHGY, CDR2 SVAAGI. This chain's CDR3 is CAGLGRGPSYNEQFF. CDR3 nucleotides: TGTGCCGGCCTGGGTCGGGGGCCTAGCTACAATGAGCAGTTCTTC.

V and J are TRBV7-9 and TRBJ2-3; tentative D call: TRBD1 (6 bases). The CDR3 loop spans 15 amino acids. The germline V gene encodes CDR1 SEHNR and CDR2 FQNEAQ (reference sequence). V was cut by 1 base and J by 6 bases, with 14 bases left in between. The chain's CDR3 is CASSLGFRGEDTQYF. The CDR3 DNA reads as TGTGCCAGCAGCTTAGGTTTCAGGGGTGAGGATACGCAGTATTTT.

This clone was recorded a few times. The chain is built from TRBV6-5 and TRBJ1-6, with 7 bases that match TRBD1. The CDR3 length is 15 residues. Trimming took 6 bases from V and 6 from J; bases not matched to a gene: 8. Germline values: CDR1 MNHEY, CDR2 SVGAGI. In DNA form, the CDR3 reads TGTGCCAGCAGAGATAGACAGGGATTTAATTCACCCCTCCACTTT. Its translation: CASRDRQGFNSPLHF.

This rearrangement joins TRBV7-9 to TRBJ1-1; the D is unclear. Looked up from germline, CDR1 is SEHNR and CDR2 is FQNEAQ (reference sequence). Between the trimmed V and J ends, which lost 2 bases and 6 bases, there was a span of 13 bases. CDR3 size: 14 residues. The CDR3 sequence is CASSLTSRGAEAFF. In DNA, the CDR3 is TGTGCCAGCAGCTTAACATCCCGCGGAGCTGAAGCTTTCTTT.

This clone came up a few times. The same CDR3 can be traced to other DNA sequences in this sample. This chain links TRBV4-2 with TRBJ2-3; D not certain. Trimming stripped 0 bases from V and 6 bases from J, with 4 bases between. Germline V lookup: CDR1 LGHNA, CDR2 YNFKEQ. The CDR3 sequence is 12 residues long. The CDR3 region has the DNA TGTGCCAGCAGCCAAGAACGCGATACGCAGTATTTT. Translating it yields CASSQERDTQYF.

This clone was found a few times. The V and J genes are TRBV7-2 and TRBJ2-1; possible D gene TRBD1, 6 bases. CDR1 and CDR2 (germline): SGHTA, FQGNSA. This CDR3 spans 15 amino acids. Trimming left V 5 bases short and J 0 bases short, with 11 bases between. The CDR3 reads CASSRQASSYNEQFF. As DNA, the CDR3 is TGTGCCAGCAGCCGACAGGCGAGCTCCTACAATGAGCAGTTCTTC. Looking up the rest from reference TRBV7-2 and TRBJ2-1 gives the full variable domain: GAGVSQSPSNKVTEKGKDVELRCDPISGHTALYWYRQSLGQGLEFLIYFQGNSAPDKSGLPSDRFSAERTGGSVSTLTIQRTQQEDSAVYLCASSRQASSYNEQFFGPGTRLTVL.

With regard to this clone: A clone one base away is much larger, so this may be a read error. Other nucleotide sequences in the sample specify the same CDR3. The chain has TRBV2 and TRBJ1-5; the D gene is possibly TRBD1 (6 bases). The V gene's germline CDR1 is SNHLY and CDR2 FYNNEI. Trimming stripped 6 bases from V and 2 bases from J, with 8 bases between. There are 13 residues in the CDR3. The CDR3 nucleotides are TGTGCCAGCAGGCGACAGGGCAATCAGCCCCAGCATTTT. It encodes CASRRQGNQPQHF.

The rearrangement joins TRBV7-2 to TRBJ1-2; D might be TRBD1 (6 bases). The V and J ends lost 5 bases and 2 bases respectively, with 9 bases between them. The CDR3 extends over 13 amino acids. Per the germline V gene, CDR1 is SGHTA and CDR2 is FQGNSA. The CDR3 DNA sequence: TGTGCCAGCAGCCCCGGACAGAACTATGGCTACACCTTC. This encodes CASSPGQNYGYTF. Full variable domain (outside the CDR3, taken from reference TRBV7-2 and TRBJ1-2): GAGVSQSPSNKVTEKGKDVELRCDPISGHTALYWYRQSLGQGLEFLIYFQGNSAPDKSGLPSDRFSAERTGGSVSTLTIQRTQQEDSAVYLCASSPGQNYGYTFGSGTRLTVV.

The J gene is TRBJ2-1, the V gene TRBV30, with TRBD2 identical over 8 bases. The J segment lost 15 bases and the V segment lost 0 bases, leaving 16 bases of the junction unmatched. CDR3 length equals 15 residues. Germline CDR1 is GTSNPN and CDR2 is SVGIG (reference sequence). The CDR3 loop is CAWSVNSLRGAARFF. In DNA, the CDR3 is TGTGCCTGGAGTGTAAACTCTCTGCGGGGGGCGGCTCGGTTCTTC.

CDR3 in amino acids: CASSFYSSYEQYF. For the CDR3, the DNA is TGTGCCAGCAGTTTTTACAGCTCCTACGAGCAGTACTTC. The rearrangement joins TRBV28 to TRBJ2-7; no clear D gene. V was cut by 3 bases and J by 0 bases, with 6 bases left in between. The germline V gene encodes CDR1 MDHEN and CDR2 SYDVKM. The CDR3 is made up of 13 amino acids.

The chain uses TRBV12-5 and TRBJ2-2; the match to TRBD2 covers 10 bases. Germline V gene data show CDR1 as LGHNT and CDR2 as FRNRAP. Losses at the gene ends were 0 bases for V and 4 bases for J; bases not matched to a gene: 8. The CDR3 contains 18 residues. In nucleotides, the CDR3 is TGTGCTAGTGGTTTGGTCCACCTAGCGGGAGAGCTCACCGGGGAGCTGTTTTTT. Translation: CASGLVHLAGELTGELFF. The whole variable domain, remainder taken from reference TRBV12-5 and TRBJ2-2, is DARVTQTPRHKVTEMGQEVTMRCQPILGHNTVFWYRQTMMQGLELLAYFRNRAPLDDSGMPKDRFSAEMPDATLATLKIQPSEPRDSAVYFCASGLVHLAGELTGELFFGEGSRLTVL.

The chain links TRBV9 to TRBJ2-3, with TRBD2 matching over 12 bases. With 4 bases clipped from V and 2 bases from J, the junction kept 11 bases outside the gene matches. The CDR3 length is 18 residues. The germline gives CDR1 SGDLS, CDR2 YYNGEE. The CDR3 coding sequence is TGTGCCAGCAGCCCTCCCGGACTAGCGGGGTTCTTCACAGATACGCAGTATTTT. This translates into CASSPPGLAGFFTDTQYF.

This clone was seen ten or more times. This chain links TRBV4-3 with TRBJ2-1; tentative D call: TRBD1 (5 bases). This CDR3 is built from 13 residues. Germline CDR1 is LGHNA and CDR2 is YSLEER. The V gene lost 0 bases and the J gene lost 15 bases, with 15 bases spanning the gap. CDR3 residues: CASSQEGREIPFF. Written as DNA, the CDR3 is TGCGCCAGCAGCCAAGAGGGCAGGGAAATTCCGTTCTTC.

The chain combines TRBV9 with TRBJ2-3; no reliable D call. The germline CDR1 and CDR2 sequences are SGDLS and YYNGEE. Trimming left V 2 bases short and J 3 bases short, with 19 bases between. This CDR3 contains 17 residues. The DNA for the CDR3 is TGTGCCAGCAGCGTGGGCTCGAGGTGGCTGGGTACAGATACGCAGTATTTT. Its translation: CASSVGSRWLGTDTQYF.

Only a few counts were recorded for this clone. The chain joins TRBV27 to TRBJ1-2, with 7 bases lining up with TRBD1. V gave up 4 bases and J gave up 2 bases; unmatched junction bases: 4. CDR3 length: 14 amino acids. CDR1 is MNHEY, CDR2 SMNVEV, per germline (reference sequence). The CDR3 spells CASSSGTANYGYTF. CDR3 nucleotides: TGTGCCAGCAGTTCGGGGACAGCCAACTATGGCTACACCTTC.

This clone was seen more than once but under ten times. The genes are TRBV29-1 and TRBJ2-1, with D perhaps TRBD2 (6 bases). V was trimmed by 6 bases and J by 9 bases, leaving 12 bases between them. The length of the CDR3 is 11 residues. Looked up from germline, CDR1 is SQVTM and CDR2 is ANQGSEA. The CDR3 region is CSVGEVSEQFF. Here the CDR3 DNA reads TGCAGCGTGGGGGAGGTTAGTGAGCAGTTCTTC.

This clone showed up many times. CDR3: CASSVQGWDEQFF. The CDR3 DNA sequence: TGTGCCAGTAGTGTCCAGGGTTGGGATGAGCAGTTCTTC. The chain recombines TRBV19 with TRBJ2-1; possible D gene TRBD1, 5 bases. V was trimmed by 5 bases and J by 8 bases, leaving 13 bases between them. This CDR3 comprises 13 residues. Germline V gene lookup returns CDR1 LNHDA and CDR2 SQIVND (reference sequence).

This chain uses TRBV7-2 with TRBJ1-6, with D unresolved. Trimming took off 3 bases at V and 5 bases at J, with 14 bases between the two ends. Per germline, CDR1 SGHTA and CDR2 FQGNSA. CDR3 length equals 16 residues. The CDR3 sequence is CASSLLMRGNNSPLHF. Here the CDR3 DNA reads TGTGCCAGCAGCTTGTTGATGCGTGGCAATAATTCACCCCTCCACTTT. The full variable domain, rest sourced from reference TRBV7-2 and TRBJ1-6, is GAGVSQSPSNKVTEKGKDVELRCDPISGHTALYWYRQSLGQGLEFLIYFQGNSAPDKSGLPSDRFSAERTGGSVSTLTIQRTQQEDSAVYLCASSLLMRGNNSPLHFGNGTRLTVT.

J is TRBJ2-3 and V is TRBV7-3; no reliable D call. The CDR3 contains 13 residues. The germline V and J ends were trimmed by 2 bases and 10 bases, with 13 bases remaining between them. Germline V CDR1 and CDR2: SGHTA, FQGTGA. CDR3 sequence reads: CASSLDERGAQYF. CDR3 sequence (DNA): TGTGCCAGCAGCTTAGACGAGCGAGGCGCGCAGTATTTT. Full variable domain (missing parts from reference TRBV7-3 and TRBJ2-3): GAGVSQTPSNKVTEKGKYVELRCDPISGHTALYWYRQSLGQGPEFLIYFQGTGAADDSGLPNDRFFAVRPEGSVSTLKIQRTERGDSAVYLCASSLDERGAQYFGPGTRLTVL.

This clone came up a few times. This CDR3 is CASSPDIRGGYTF. The CDR3 DNA sequence: TGTGCCAGCAGCCCGGACATCCGGGGGGGCTACACCTTC. The chain has TRBV11-2 and TRBJ1-2; the D gene is possibly TRBD1 (5 bases). Trimming shortened V by 5 bases and J by 8 bases, and 15 bases separated the two germline ends. CDR1 is SGHAT, CDR2 FQNNGV, per germline. CDR3 length: 13 residues.

The chain links TRBV2 to TRBJ2-5; 7 bases align to TRBD2. This CDR3 spans 16 amino acids. Germline V gene data show CDR1 as SNHLY and CDR2 as FYNNEI. V shed 4 bases, J shed 5 bases, and the junction held 13 bases outside the gene matches. The CDR3 reads CASSGRDPGGSETQYF. CDR3 coding DNA: TGTGCCAGCAGTGGACGAGACCCGGGGGGTTCGGAGACCCAGTACTTC.

V usage is TRBV11-2 and J usage is TRBJ2-3; 12 bases are a match to TRBD2. V gave up 4 bases and J gave up 0 bases; unmatched junction bases: 11. There are 19 residues in the CDR3. Germline CDR1 and CDR2: SGHAT and FQNNGV. CDR3 bases: TGTGCCAGCAGCTCGCATCTGGGGACTAGCGGGTCTAGCACAGATACGCAGTATTTT. Translated, it gives CASSSHLGTSGSSTDTQYF.

By share of the sample, this clone is medium-sized. The rearrangement links TRBV19 to TRBJ2-1, with D possibly matching TRBD1 (6 bases). Germline CDR1 LNHDA, CDR2 SQIVND (reference sequence). The CDR3 totals 16 residues. V was trimmed by 5 bases and J by 6 bases, leaving 20 bases between them. The CDR3 nucleotides read TGTGCCAGTAGTTCCTCCGGGACACCCGGACTCAATGAGCAGTTCTTC. Its protein product is CASSSSGTPGLNEQFF.